This passage covers 20 T cell receptor beta chains from one sample sequenced in a study of response to subunit inactivated influenza vaccine. In TCRdb, the RT-PCR reads were re-called with MiXCR into one record per CDR3 protein. The data contain approximately 500,000 distinct CDR3 sequences, roughly 25% of them seen just once; the ten biggest clones take up 2.5% to 3.5%. The same sample was also studied in work on T cells expressing NK-cell markers. That paper states: Production of TCR beta cDNA relied on 5'RACE template switching with UMIs.

This specimen consisted of CD4+ T cells sorted from PBMCs, obtained 12 days after vaccination. The receptors originated from a middle-aged man who received an inactivated influenza vaccine.

As to this clonotype: A junction boundary mismatches the germline segment, possibly from a read error. The CDR3 loop reads CCVAGLDQGTQYF. CDR3 nucleotides: TGCTGCGTTGCGGGACTAGACCAGGGTACGCAGTATTTT. This chain uses TRBV29-1 with TRBJ2-3, with 8 bases that match TRBD2. The CDR3 runs 13 residues. Per germline, CDR1 SQVTM and CDR2 ANQGSEA.

This clonotype was recorded a few times. This sequence joins TRBV12-3 or TRBV12-4 and TRBJ2-7; 10 positions agree with TRBD1. CDR3 length: 16 residues. V gave up 0 bases and J gave up 2 bases; unmatched junction bases: 4. CDR3 amino acids: CASSLAWDRGTYEQYF. In nucleotides, the CDR3 is TGTGCCAGCAGTTTAGCTTGGGACAGGGGCACCTACGAGCAGTACTTC.

The chain carries TRBV10-3 and TRBJ2-3, with 7 bases that match TRBD2. Germline CDR1 reads ENHRY; CDR2 reads SYGVKD. This CDR3 comprises 16 residues. The trim removed 5 bases at V and 1 base at J, leaving 9 bases unmatched. CDR3 DNA: TGTGCCATCAGTCAGCTAGCGGAAGATGGCACAGATACGCAGTATTTT. Translation gives CAISQLAEDGTDTQYF.

V and J are TRBV5-6 and TRBJ1-1; no clear D. Looked up from germline, CDR1 is SGHDT and CDR2 is YYEEEE. Trimming took off 0 bases at V and 8 bases at J, with 11 bases between the two ends. The CDR3 extends over 13 amino acids. CDR3 bases: TGTGCCAGCAGCTTGGGTACAGAGGAGGAAGCTTTCTTT. It is translated as CASSLGTEEEAFF. Together with reference TRBV5-6 and TRBJ1-1, the CDR3 gives the full variable domain: DAGVTQSPTHLIKTRGQQVTLRCSPKSGHDTVSWYQQALGQGPQFIFQYYEEEERQRGNFPDRFSGHQFPNYSSELNVNALLLGDSALYLCASSLGTEEEAFFGQGTRLTVV.

V gene TRBV5-1 combines with J gene TRBJ1-1; a possible D gene is TRBD1 (5 bases). CDR1 SGHRS and CDR2 YFSETQ come from the germline V gene. Trimming pared 4 bases from V and 4 bases from J, leaving 17 bases between. This CDR3 has 15 amino acids. The CDR3 DNA is TGCGCCAGCAGCGGAGATGGGGGTCGGAGCACTGAAGCTTTCTTT. It codes for CASSGDGGRSTEAFF.

V usage is TRBV4-1 and J usage is TRBJ2-5, with 7 bases lining up with TRBD2. This CDR3 has 15 residues. Germline assignment: CDR1 MGHRA and CDR2 YSYEKL. The junction had 7 bases not matched to a gene; V was cut back by 3 bases and J by 3 bases. In DNA form, the CDR3 reads TGCGCCAGCAGCCAGAGGGGACGGGAGGAAGAGACCCAGTACTTC. Protein: CASSQRGREEETQYF.

This clonotype was counted only a few times. The J gene is TRBJ2-5, the V gene TRBV7-9; a weak D match, TRBD1 (5 bases). The germline CDR1 and CDR2 sequences are SEHNR and FQNEAQ (reference sequence). The CDR3 length is 14 residues. Trimming left V 10 bases short and J 3 bases short, with 18 bases between. In nucleotides, the CDR3 is TGTGCCACCAGAGGACATCGGGCAAAAGAGACCCAGTACTTC. Translating it yields CATRGHRAKETQYF. Looking up the rest from reference TRBV7-9 and TRBJ2-5 gives the full variable domain: DTGVSQNPRHKITKRGQNVTFRCDPISEHNRLYWYRQTLGQGPEFLTYFQNEAQLEKSRLLSDRFSAERPKGSFSTLEIQRTEQGDSAMYLCATRGHRAKETQYFGPGTRLLVL.

The genes are TRBV4-2 and TRBJ1-2, with TRBD1 identical over 7 bases. J was trimmed by 4 bases and V by 0 bases; bases with no gene match: 8. Germline V gene data show CDR1 as LGHNA and CDR2 as YNFKEQ. The CDR3 consists of 16 residues. The CDR3 protein is CASSQEARGSFYGYTF. CDR3 in DNA: TGTGCCAGCAGCCAAGAAGCCAGGGGGTCGTTCTATGGCTACACCTTC.

The J gene is TRBJ2-1, the V gene TRBV6-2 or TRBV6-3; possibly TRBD2 for D (5 bases). Germline V gene sequence: CDR1 MNHEY, CDR2 SVGEGT. This CDR3 is 14 amino acids long. With 5 bases removed from V and 0 bases from J, the gap between germline ends came to 8 bases. The CDR3 DNA sequence: TGTGCCAGCAGTCGGCGGGTCTCCTACAATGAGCAGTTCTTC. This codes for CASSRRVSYNEQFF.

The rearrangement links TRBV6-1 to TRBJ1-5; D gene ambiguous. Trimming left V 2 bases short and J 4 bases short, with 12 bases between. Looked up from germline, CDR1 is MNHNS and CDR2 is SASEGT. The CDR3 covers 15 residues. CDR3 coding DNA: TGTGCCAGCAGTGAACCCGGACGGGTAAATCAGCCCCAGCATTTT. It encodes CASSEPGRVNQPQHF.

This clonotype came up a few times. The chain uses TRBV6-2 or TRBV6-3 and TRBJ1-5; tentative D call: TRBD1 (6 bases). Germline-derived CDR1 and CDR2 are MNHEY and SVGEGT. Trimming stripped 8 bases from V and 4 bases from J, with 18 bases between. The CDR3 sequence is 15 residues long. CDR3 amino acids: CASWGRTETNQPQHF. Here the CDR3 DNA reads TGTGCCAGCTGGGGACGGACAGAGACAAATCAGCCCCAGCATTTT.

There are a few counts of this clonotype. The rearrangement joins TRBV29-1 to TRBJ2-1, with D possibly being TRBD1 or TRBD2 (5 bases each). The ends were cut back, 6 bases at V and 6 bases at J, with 21 bases in the middle. CDR1 SQVTM and CDR2 ANQGSEA come from the germline V gene. CDR3 length: 15 amino acids. The DNA for the CDR3 is TGCAGCGTGGCCCTTCGACTACCAAGGGGCAATGAGCAGTTCTTC. This gives the protein CSVALRLPRGNEQFF.

This clonotype was recorded many times. The chain has TRBV6-2 or TRBV6-3 and TRBJ2-7; TRBD1 matches at 10 bases. Germline loops: CDR1 MNHEY, CDR2 SVGEGT. Trimming took 9 bases from V and 2 from J; bases not matched to a gene: 7. The CDR3 contains 14 residues. The DNA for the CDR3 is TGTGCCAGTAAAACCGGGACAGGGGCCTACGAGCAGTACTTC. Protein: CASKTGTGAYEQYF.

Of note for this clonotype: One base away lies a much larger clone, so this may be a sequencing read error. The rearrangement uses TRBV20-1 and TRBJ2-7, with TRBD2 as a possible D gene (6 bases). The CDR3 sequence is 14 residues long. Trimming took 5 bases from V and 7 from J, leaving 21 bases between them. From germline, CDR1 is DFQATT and CDR2 SNEGSKA (reference sequence). DNA of the CDR3: TGCAGTGCTCCAACTAGCAGGAGAGGGTGGGAGCAGTACTTC. Its protein product is CSAPTSRRGWEQYF.

The V gene is TRBV15, the J gene TRBJ2-7; TRBD1 aligns across 8 bases. J gave up 5 bases and V 0 bases, and 3 bases lay outside the gene matches. The germline V gene encodes CDR1 LNHNV and CDR2 YYDKDF (reference sequence). The CDR3 has 14 residues. CDR3 sequence reads: CATSRDRGLNEQYF. The DNA for the CDR3 is TGTGCCACCAGCAGAGACAGGGGGCTTAACGAGCAGTACTTC.

In this sample, this clonotype turned up a few times. This sequence joins TRBV4-1 and TRBJ2-6; D is perhaps TRBD1 (6 bases). This CDR3 contains 17 residues. Trimming removed 3 bases at V and 0 bases at J, with 12 bases between. The V gene's germline CDR1 is MGHRA and CDR2 YSYEKL. For the CDR3, the DNA is TGCGCCAGCAGCCATGGACAGAGCGTCTCTGGGGCCAACGTCCTGACTTTC. Translated, it gives CASSHGQSVSGANVLTF.

Here the CDR3 DNA reads TGTGCCAGCAGCTTTCAGGGGAACCAAGAGACCCAGTACTTC. Protein product: CASSFQGNQETQYF. The rearrangement uses TRBV7-2 and TRBJ2-5; D might be TRBD1 (6 bases). The V end lost 3 bases, the J end lost 0 bases, and 8 bases lay between the germline ends. The V gene's germline CDR1 is SGHTA and CDR2 FQGNSA. CDR3 length: 14 residues.

This clonotype has only a few counts. The rearrangement joins TRBV29-1 to TRBJ2-1; D not resolved. Germline CDR1 SQVTM, CDR2 ANQGSEA. V was cut by 5 bases and J by 3 bases, with 17 bases left in between. This CDR3 is 15 amino acids long. CDR3 region: CSVSDGGNYYNEQFF. CDR3 DNA sequence: TGCAGCGTTAGTGACGGCGGTAACTACTACAATGAGCAGTTCTTC.

This clonotype occurred a few times. Here the CDR3 reads CASSLTGASGNTIYF. For the CDR3, the DNA is TGTGCCAGCAGCTTAACAGGGGCCTCTGGAAACACCATATATTTT. This rearrangement joins TRBV6-5 to TRBJ1-3; 7 bases align to TRBD1. This CDR3 spans 15 amino acids. V lost 6 bases and J lost 0; bases outside the gene matches: 5. From germline, CDR1 is MNHEY and CDR2 SVGAGI.

The chain employs TRBV12-3 or TRBV12-4 and TRBJ2-7; possibly TRBD2 for D (6 bases). This CDR3 comprises 15 residues. V lost 3 bases, J lost 4 bases, and 16 bases lay in between. The CDR3 coding sequence is TGTGCCAGCAGTTTTATGGGAGGACGGTCTTACGAGCAGTACTTC. Its translation: CASSFMGGRSYEQYF.